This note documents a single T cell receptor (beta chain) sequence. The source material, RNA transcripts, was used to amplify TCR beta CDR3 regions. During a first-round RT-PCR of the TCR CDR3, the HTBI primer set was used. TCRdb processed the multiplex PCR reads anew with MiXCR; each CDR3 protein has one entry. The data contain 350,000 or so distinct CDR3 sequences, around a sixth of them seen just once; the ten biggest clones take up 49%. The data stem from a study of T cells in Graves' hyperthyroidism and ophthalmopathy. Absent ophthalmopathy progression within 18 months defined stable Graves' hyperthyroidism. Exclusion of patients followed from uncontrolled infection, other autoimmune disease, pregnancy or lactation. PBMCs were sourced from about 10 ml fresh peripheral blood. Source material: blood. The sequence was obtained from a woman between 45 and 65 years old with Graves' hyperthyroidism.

The chain's CDR3 is CASRGGLSYNEQFF. Here the CDR3 DNA reads TGTGCCAGCAGGGGGGGACTTTCCTACAATGAGCAGTTCTTC. The rearrangement links TRBV6-2 or TRBV6-3 to TRBJ2-1; perhaps TRBD2 as D (6 bases). The CDR3 length is 14 residues. The germline V gene encodes CDR1 MNHEY and CDR2 SVGEGT. V lost 6 bases to trimming and J lost 1 base, with 10 bases between them.